The 2 T cell receptor beta chains in this list originate from one sample, sequenced in a study of T-cell reconstitution after alpha-beta-depleted transplantation in children. TCRbeta library preparation incorporated unique molecular identifiers. MiXCR, run by TCRdb on the PCR reads, gives a single entry per CDR3 protein. Among about 640,000 distinct CDR3 sequences listed, roughly 15% were seen once. The sample consisted of PBMCs from the stem cell graft donor, taken from the stem cell graft. The receptors were gathered from a human donor who donated a stem cell graft to a child with acute myeloid leukemia.

This clonotype was detected a few times. The chain recombines TRBV20-1 with TRBJ1-6; TRBD1 aligns across 10 bases. This CDR3 region has 12 residues. CDR1 is DFQATT and CDR2 is SNEGSKA in the germline V gene (reference sequence). V dropped 8 bases and J dropped 9; count of bases not matched to a gene: 4. This CDR3 is CSIGTGVSPLHF. For the CDR3, the DNA is TGCAGTATAGGGACAGGGGTTTCACCCCTCCACTTT.

The table lists this clonotype with a few counts. The DNA for the CDR3 is TGTGCCACCAGTGACTCCCCCGGACAGGCTGAGCAGTTCTTC. As protein: CATSDSPGQAEQFF. The chain employs TRBV24-1 and TRBJ2-1; 7 positions match TRBD1. The length of the CDR3 is 14 residues. The V and J ends lost 4 bases and 9 bases, in that order; junction bases with no gene match: 8. Germline assignment: CDR1 KGHDR and CDR2 SFDVKD.